These T cell receptor beta chains were read from a single sample in a study of response to subunit inactivated influenza vaccine. TCRdb ran MiXCR on the RT-PCR reads and lists one entry per CDR3 protein. The table lists approximately 310,000 distinct CDR3 sequences, roughly a fifth of them singletons. The input for sequencing was PBMCs from blood, taken 21 months after vaccination. The receptors originated from a man between 45 and 75 years old who received an inactivated influenza vaccine. The CDR3 runs from the conserved cysteine through the conserved F or W.

j_call v_call cdr3_aa
TRBJ1-2 TRBV6-6 CASYRTGSGYTF
TRBJ1-1 TRBV29-1 CSVAYRSNTEAFF
TRBJ2-2 TRBV20-1 CSATHPHKNTGELFF
TRBJ2-2 TRBV20-1 CSARGARQGDTGELFF
TRBJ2-1 TRBV7-3 CASSKGGREANEQFF
TRBJ1-1 TRBV7-9 CASSEEGITEAFF
TRBJ2-2 TRBV12-3/TRBV12-4 CASAGGIEAGELFF
TRBJ1-3 TRBV25-1 CASSKGPISSGNTIYF
TRBJ1-1 TRBV11-2 CASSSRMLGQRTEAFF
TRBJ2-3 TRBV11-2 CASSLERISDTQYF
TRBJ1-1 TRBV3-1 CASSRTDSATEAFF
TRBJ1-4 TRBV20-1 CSAWQPTNEKLFF
TRBJ2-1 TRBV12-3/TRBV12-4 CASSPGLPPYNEQFF
TRBJ2-1 TRBV20-1 CSARRGSSYNEQFF
TRBJ2-1 TRBV5-1 CASSSWLEKQEQFF
TRBJ2-5 TRBV12-5 CASGSLGQRGGTQYF
TRBJ2-3 TRBV5-1 CASSLPRADTDTQYF
TRBJ1-1 TRBV9 CASSVDGGRNTEAFF
TRBJ1-4 TRBV23-1 CASSPSGGCVKNCFF
TRBJ2-2 TRBV29-1 CSVESSGLAGVNTGELFF
TRBJ2-1 TRBV7-6 CASSLMGLRDRVLGEQFF
TRBJ2-1 TRBV10-3 CASLSDQYNEQFF
TRBJ2-6 TRBV4-2 CASSQDRSGFSGANVLTF
TRBJ2-2 TRBV12-3/TRBV12-4 CASSFGLLAGKTGELFF
TRBJ1-4 TRBV10-2 CASGSLFEKLFF
TRBJ1-5 TRBV7-8 CASSLVLDQPQHF
TRBJ1-1 TRBV30 CAWQGGVNTEAFF
TRBJ1-2 TRBV18 CASSPPGNYGYTF
TRBJ1-2 TRBV28 CASAEGGVLANYGYTF
TRBJ1-1 TRBV18 CASSRDRAYAEAFF
TRBJ1-1 TRBV12-3/TRBV12-4 CASSLVGIRAFF
TRBJ2-3 TRBV27 CASSPRGGLADTQYF
TRBJ2-7 TRBV29-1 CSVSIGGSYEQYF
TRBJ1-3 TRBV10-3 CAISESWSPPSIYF
TRBJ2-3 TRBV20-1 CSAAGVGDTDTQYF
TRBJ2-2 TRBV30 CAWRHPPAGFHNTGELFF
TRBJ1-5 TRBV5-1 CASSFSDRGYQPQHF
TRBJ1-2 TRBV20-1 CSASGQGSPYGYTF
TRBJ2-3 TRBV28 CASSPPGLAFQRTDTQYF
TRBJ1-3 TRBV6-2/TRBV6-3 CASERSHSGNTIYF
TRBJ2-2 TRBV6-1 CASGLAGGSNTGELFF
TRBJ2-1 TRBV5-1 CASSLSSGGAGNEQFF
TRBJ1-2 TRBV28 CASSLRGGVGYTF
TRBJ2-5 TRBV7-7 CASSLAVKETQYF
TRBJ1-4 TRBV12-3/TRBV12-4 CASSLVGGSFKKLFF
TRBJ2-1 TRBV13 CASSRDGASVSYNEQFF
TRBJ2-7 TRBV29-1 CSVSGTAYEQYF
TRBJ1-2 TRBV19 CASSIGTGTNANYGYTF
TRBJ2-1 TRBV20-1 CSARDGTASGNEQFF
TRBJ2-3 TRBV9 CASSLTHGTSGRRTDTQYF
TRBJ1-3 TRBV3-1 CASSRRDHSGNTIYF
TRBJ2-7 TRBV28 CASSHKGVGPEQYF
TRBJ1-6 TRBV4-2 CAGSQVKGTRSPLHF
TRBJ2-4 TRBV7-2 CASSLALLPLAKNIQYF
TRBJ2-1 TRBV14 CASSHPGQGLSGYGLGEQFF
TRBJ1-5 TRBV3-1 CASSSALGSQPQHF